The next 4 T cell receptor beta chains were all read from a single sample in a study of blood T cell repertoires in COVID-19. Generated by immunoSEQ multiplex PCR, the TCRdb table keeps only in-frame clones and is missing some. The sample yields about 100,000 clones, 90% seen once. Material: peripheral blood. All receptors derive from a man in his 60s with acute or convalescent COVID-19.

The chain carries TRBV6-5 and TRBJ1-1; TRBD1 matches 10 bases. With V trimmed by 8 bases and J by 1 base, 4 bases remained unmatched. The CDR3 is 14 residues long. Germline V gene sequence: CDR1 MNHEY, CDR2 SVGAGI. The CDR3 nucleotides are TGTGCCAGCCTGACAGGGGGCGCGAACACTGAAGCTTTCTTT. Amino acid sequence: CASLTGGANTEAFF.

The V gene is TRBV6-5, the J gene TRBJ2-1; TRBD2 matches 7 bases. V gave up 1 base and J gave up 6 bases; unmatched junction bases: 3. CDR3 length: 14 amino acids. Germline V gene data show CDR1 as MNHEY and CDR2 as SVGAGI. The CDR3 sequence: CASSYFWTSNEQFF. CDR3 bases: TGTGCCAGCAGTTACTTCTGGACTAGCAATGAGCAGTTCTTC.

The gene calls are TRBV6-1 and TRBJ1-5; 8 positions agree with TRBD1. J gave up 4 bases and V 7 bases, and 6 bases lay outside the gene matches. In germline, CDR1 is MNHNS, CDR2 SASEGT. CDR3 size: 14 residues. CDR3 residues: CASTRDRGNQPQHF. The CDR3 bases are TGTGCCAGCACCCGAGACAGGGGTAATCAGCCCCAGCATTTT.

The chain recombines TRBV19 with TRBJ2-2, with D possibly TRBD1 on 5 matching bases. CDR3 length equals 14 residues. The ends were cut back, 2 bases at V and 6 bases at J, with 10 bases in the middle. The germline gives CDR1 LNHDA, CDR2 SQIVND (reference sequence). This CDR3 is CASSIMQGSGELFF. CDR3 in DNA: TGTGCCAGTAGTATAATGCAGGGATCCGGGGAGCTGTTTTTT.